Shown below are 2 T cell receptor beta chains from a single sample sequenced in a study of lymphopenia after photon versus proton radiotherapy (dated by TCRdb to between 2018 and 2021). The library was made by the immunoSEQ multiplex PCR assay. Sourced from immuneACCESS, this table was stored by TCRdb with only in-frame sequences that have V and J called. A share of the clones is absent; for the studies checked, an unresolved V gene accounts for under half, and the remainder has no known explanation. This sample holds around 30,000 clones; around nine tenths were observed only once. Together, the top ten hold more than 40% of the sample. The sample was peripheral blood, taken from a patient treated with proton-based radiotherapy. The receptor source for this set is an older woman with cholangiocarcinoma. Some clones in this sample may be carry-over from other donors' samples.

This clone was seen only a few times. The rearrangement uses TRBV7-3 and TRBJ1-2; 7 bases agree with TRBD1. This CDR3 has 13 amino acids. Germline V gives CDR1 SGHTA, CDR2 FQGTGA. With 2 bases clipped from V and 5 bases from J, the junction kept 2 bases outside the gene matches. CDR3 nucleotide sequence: TGTGCCAGCAGCTTAGGCAGGGGGTATGGCTACACCTTC. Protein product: CASSLGRGYGYTF.

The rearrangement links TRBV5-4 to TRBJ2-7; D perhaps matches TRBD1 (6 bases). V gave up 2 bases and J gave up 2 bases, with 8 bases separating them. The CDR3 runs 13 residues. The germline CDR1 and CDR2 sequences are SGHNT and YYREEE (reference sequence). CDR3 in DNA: TGTGCCAGCAGCTTTCGGGACACCTACGAGCAGTACTTC. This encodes CASSFRDTYEQYF.